A single sample gave rise to the 15 T cell receptor beta chains below, sequenced in a study of identical twins. TCRdb passed the 5' RACE reads through MiXCR, listing each CDR3 protein once. The sample includes fewer than 650,000 distinct CDR3 sequences, 9.6% of them seen just once. The same specimen was also included in a second study, on yellow fever vaccine responses in identical twins.

Sequenced material: PBMCs. The receptors shown here come from a woman aged 18-29 years in good health.

This clonotype has at least ten counts. This CDR3 is CASSLSSGDEQYF. DNA of the CDR3: TGTGCCAGCAGTTTATCTAGCGGGGACGAGCAGTACTTC. The chain combines TRBV12-3 or TRBV12-4 with TRBJ2-7; 9 positions agree with TRBD2. The trim removed 2 bases at V and 5 bases at J, leaving 1 base unmatched. The length of the CDR3 is 13 residues.

This clonotype showed up just a few times. This rearrangement joins TRBV7-2 to TRBJ1-2; a possible D gene is TRBD1 (5 bases). CDR3 length: 14 residues. The germline V gene encodes CDR1 SGHTA and CDR2 FQGNSA. V was shortened by 5 bases and J by 5 bases, with 15 bases between the two germline ends. The CDR3 region has the DNA TGTGCCAGCAGCCAGCAGAGGGGCGGGTATGGCTACACCTTC. This codes for CASSQQRGGYGYTF. Full variable domain (remainder filled in from reference TRBV7-2 and TRBJ1-2): GAGVSQSPSNKVTEKGKDVELRCDPISGHTALYWYRQSLGQGLEFLIYFQGNSAPDKSGLPSDRFSAERTGGSVSTLTIQRTQQEDSAVYLCASSQQRGGYGYTFGSGTRLTVV.

The chain links TRBV23-1 to TRBJ2-6; D not resolved. TRBV23-1 falls under the ORF class, with uncertain function. Trimming pared 3 bases from V and 0 bases from J, leaving 12 bases between. The CDR3 spans 17 residues. The CDR3 region is CASSHYSPYSGANVLTF. DNA for the CDR3: TGCGCCAGCAGTCATTACAGTCCTTACTCTGGGGCCAACGTCCTGACTTTC.

Many counts were recorded for this clonotype. The V gene is TRBV12-3 or TRBV12-4, the J gene TRBJ1-5; no clear D. CDR3 length: 14 amino acids. Trimming shortened V by 2 bases and J by 7 bases, and 12 bases separated the two germline ends. The CDR3 is CASSLTGSRQPQHF. The CDR3 DNA reads as TGTGCCAGCAGTTTAACGGGGTCCAGGCAGCCCCAGCATTTT.

The V gene is TRBV20-1, the J gene TRBJ2-5, with 8 positions matching TRBD2. Germline loops: CDR1 DFQATT, CDR2 SNEGSKA (reference sequence). The CDR3 totals 14 residues. Trimming took 5 bases from V and 4 from J; bases not matched to a gene: 9. In DNA form, the CDR3 reads TGCAGTGCTCGATTCAGCGGGAGTGGAGAGACCCAGTACTTC. Its translation is CSARFSGSGETQYF.

CDR3 amino acids: CASSPRTGTDTQYF. CDR3 nucleotides: TGTGCCAGCTCACCGCGGACGGGCACAGATACGCAGTATTTT. The chain uses TRBV18 and TRBJ2-3; D uncertain. Trimming left V 3 bases short and J 1 base short, with 8 bases between. The CDR3 extends over 14 amino acids. Germline loops: CDR1 KGHSH, CDR2 LQKENI.

The gene calls are TRBV10-1 and TRBJ2-7, with D tentatively TRBD1 (5 bases). Germline V lookup: CDR1 WNHNN, CDR2 SYGVQD (reference sequence). Trimming shortened V by 2 bases and J by 2 bases, and 10 bases separated the two germline ends. The CDR3 covers 14 residues. Here the CDR3 reads CASSERQNTYEQYF. The CDR3 nucleotides are TGCGCCAGCAGTGAGAGACAGAACACCTACGAGCAGTACTTC.

This clonotype was seen ten or more times. The V call is TRBV10-2, the J call TRBJ2-3, with TRBD1 identical over 8 bases. The CDR3 runs to 15 residues. The V gene end was trimmed by 6 bases and the J gene end by 2 bases; junction bases not matched to a gene: 7. Germline lookup yields CDR1 WSHSY and CDR2 SAAADI. CDR3 nucleotides: TGCGCCAGCAGACGAACAGGGGGTCTCACAGATACGCAGTATTTT. Its protein product is CASRRTGGLTDTQYF.

Ten or more counts support this clonotype. This chain connects TRBV20-1 to TRBJ2-7; D may be TRBD1 (5 bases). CDR1 and CDR2 from the germline V gene are DFQATT and SNEGSKA (reference sequence). This CDR3 spans 14 amino acids. Trimming cost V 2 bases and J 3 bases, with 14 bases left between them. For the CDR3, the DNA is TGCAGTGCTAGAAGCCCCTGGGGCATCTACGAGCAGTACTTC. It encodes CSARSPWGIYEQYF.

The CDR3 sequence is CASSLMTGLNEQFF. The CDR3 nucleotides are TGTGCCAGCAGCTTAATGACAGGGTTAAATGAGCAGTTCTTC. The rearrangement links TRBV7-9 to TRBJ2-1, with 7 bases fitting TRBD1. The CDR3 spans 14 residues. The germline gives CDR1 SEHNR, CDR2 FQNEAQ (reference sequence). V gave up 2 bases and J gave up 7 bases; unmatched junction bases: 5.

The chain joins TRBV20-1 to TRBJ1-5; 7 nucleotides match TRBD1. This CDR3 is built from 15 residues. V trimming: 5 bases; J trimming: 1 base; junction bases outside the gene matches: 8. Germline-derived CDR1 and CDR2 are DFQATT and SNEGSKA (reference sequence). CDR3 sequence: CSAGRTGESNQPQHF. The DNA for the CDR3 is TGCAGTGCTGGGCGGACAGGTGAGAGCAATCAGCCCCAGCATTTT.

The chain joins TRBV7-2 to TRBJ2-4, with D possibly being TRBD1 or TRBD2 (5 bases each). This CDR3 spans 16 amino acids. Germline CDR1 and CDR2: SGHTA and FQGNSA. V lost 4 bases and J lost 0, with 13 bases in between. The CDR3 sequence is CASSSLQDLAKNIQYF. DNA for the CDR3: TGTGCCAGCAGCTCTCTACAGGACTTAGCCAAAAACATTCAGTACTTC.

This clonotype has at least ten counts. V gene TRBV5-1 combines with J gene TRBJ2-3; D gene ambiguous. The CDR3 runs to 15 residues. The germline CDR1 and CDR2 sequences are SGHRS and YFSETQ. The ends were cut back, 0 bases at V and 4 bases at J, with 12 bases in the middle. CDR3 bases: TGCGCCAGCAGCTTGGAATCGGTAGGCGCAGATACGCAGTATTTT. This codes for CASSLESVGADTQYF. Full variable domain (outside the CDR3, taken from reference TRBV5-1 and TRBJ2-3): KAGVTQTPRYLIKTRGQQVTLSCSPISGHRSVSWYQQTPGQGLQFLFEYFSETQRNKGNFPGRFSGRQFSNSRSEMNVSTLELGDSALYLCASSLESVGADTQYFGPGTRLTVL.

This clonotype has a handful of counts. The V and J genes are TRBV5-1 and TRBJ2-5; D gene unclear. The CDR3 consists of 15 residues. Germline lookup yields CDR1 SGHRS and CDR2 YFSETQ. Trimming cost V 0 bases and J 5 bases, with 14 bases left between them. The CDR3 is CASSLALKPEETQYF. As DNA, the CDR3 is TGCGCCAGCAGCTTGGCCCTGAAGCCGGAGGAGACCCAGTACTTC.

The chain is built from TRBV5-8 and TRBJ2-5, with a weak D call TRBD1 (7 bases). Between the trimmed V and J ends, which lost 0 bases and 2 bases, there was a span of 14 bases. This CDR3 comprises 16 residues. CDR1 and CDR2 from the germline V gene are SGHTS and YDEGEE. DNA for the CDR3: TGTGCCAGCAGCTTGGGCTGGAGGGACAGTCAAGAGACCCAGTACTTC. Translation gives CASSLGWRDSQETQYF.